These 20 T cell receptor beta chains were all obtained from the same sample, sequenced in a study of cytomegalovirus exposure and HLA in healthy donors. A multiplex PCR was run with 60 Vbeta primers and 13 Jbeta primers. Data came from immunoSEQ multiplex PCR; TCRdb stores just in-frame clones and leaves some out. The sample includes approximately 150,000 clones, 76% of them seen just once. Sequences were obtained from PBMCs. Every receptor here comes from a woman in her 40s in good health and CMV-seronegative.

The count of this clone is one. The chain couples TRBV30 to TRBJ1-2; no clear D gene. CDR3 size: 13 residues. CDR1 and CDR2 (germline): GTSNPN, SVGIG (reference sequence). V was shortened by 4 bases and J by 3 bases, with 12 bases between the two germline ends. DNA for the CDR3: TGTGCCTGGATTCCTAGAAGTTACTATGGCTACACCTTC. Amino acid sequence: CAWIPRSYYGYTF.

This clone showed up just a few times. The V gene is TRBV18, the J gene TRBJ1-2, with 7 bases lining up with TRBD1. The CDR3 contains 14 residues. The V segment lost 3 bases and the J segment 4 bases; nucleotides outside the gene matches: 5. Germline-derived CDR1 and CDR2 are KGHSH and LQKENI. The CDR3 coding sequence is TGTGCCAGCTCACCCGGGACAGATCTCTATGGCTACACCTTC. This gives the protein CASSPGTDLYGYTF.

CDR3 nucleotide sequence: TGTGCCACCAGCAGAGGCATGGACAGGGGGGGAAACACCATATATTTT. It encodes CATSRGMDRGGNTIYF. The chain employs TRBV15 and TRBJ1-3; TRBD1 matches at 10 bases. The V and J ends lost 1 base and 4 bases, in that order; junction bases with no gene match: 4. Germline CDR1 is LNHNV and CDR2 is YYDKDF (reference sequence). The CDR3 sequence is 16 residues long.

This chain uses TRBV29-1 with TRBJ2-1, with 7 bases aligning to TRBD2. The CDR3 consists of 14 residues. V lost 1 base and J lost 10; bases outside the gene matches: 10. In germline, CDR1 is SQVTM, CDR2 ANQGSEA. CDR3 DNA: TGCAGCGTTGAAGGAAGCGTGGTCGGGGGGGAGCAGTTCTTC. This gives the protein CSVEGSVVGGEQFF.

The chain has TRBV27 and TRBJ2-7; perhaps TRBD1 as D (6 bases). The CDR3 is made up of 16 amino acids. Trimming left V 3 bases short and J 3 bases short, with 18 bases between. Germline lookup yields CDR1 MNHEY and CDR2 SMNVEV (reference sequence). CDR3 in DNA: TGTGCCAGCAGTTTTAGTTCGGGACACGAAAACTACGAGCAGTACTTC. It codes for CASSFSSGHENYEQYF.

The chain recombines TRBV28 with TRBJ1-5; no firm D call. The CDR3 spans 14 residues. Per germline, CDR1 MDHEN and CDR2 SYDVKM. V shed 6 bases and J shed 1 base, with 10 bases lying between them. CDR3: CASSPGGSNQPQHF. In DNA, the CDR3 is TGTGCCAGCAGCCCGGGTGGGAGCAATCAGCCCCAGCATTTT. Together with reference TRBV28 and TRBJ1-5, the CDR3 gives the full variable domain: DVKVTQSSRYLVKRTGEKVFLECVQDMDHENMFWYRQDPGLGLRLIYFSYDVKMKEKGDIPEGYSVSREKKERFSLILESASTNQTSMYLCASSPGGSNQPQHFGDGTRLSIL.

The gene calls are TRBV13 and TRBJ2-1; unclear D gene. Germline CDR1 reads PRHDT; CDR2 reads FYEKMQ (reference sequence). V lost 3 bases, J lost 6 bases, and 6 bases lay in between. CDR3 size: 12 residues. CDR3 sequence: CASSFPSNEQFF. CDR3 nucleotides: TGTGCCAGCAGCTTCCCGTCCAATGAGCAGTTCTTC.

The genes are TRBV9 and TRBJ1-3; weak D call: TRBD1 (5 bases). The CDR3 has 13 amino acids. The V gene lost 2 bases and the J gene lost 9 bases, with 12 bases spanning the gap. Germline CDR1 reads SGDLS; CDR2 reads YYNGEE. In DNA form, the CDR3 reads TGTGCCAGCAGCGTTAAAGGGGCGAGCACCATATATTTT. Its protein is CASSVKGASTIYF.

The V call is TRBV20-1, the J call TRBJ2-7; 9 positions agree with TRBD2. The CDR3 spans 11 residues. Germline-derived CDR1 and CDR2 are DFQATT and SNEGSKA (reference sequence). After removal of 4 bases from V and 9 bases from J, the junction contained 4 bases not matched to a gene. CDR3: CSAKKREVQYF. The CDR3 bases are TGCAGTGCTAAGAAGCGGGAGGTGCAGTACTTC.

The chain employs TRBV10-2 and TRBJ1-5; D is possibly TRBD1 (6 bases). V was pared by 0 bases and J by 0 bases, with 9 bases between. Germline-derived CDR1 and CDR2 are WSHSY and SAAADI. There are 16 residues in the CDR3. This chain's CDR3 is CASSESTGYSNQPQHF. In DNA, the CDR3 is TGCGCCAGCAGTGAGTCGACAGGATATAGCAATCAGCCCCAGCATTTT.

This CDR3 is CATSLWPQGSGSPLHF. CDR3 bases: TGTGCCACCTCCCTGTGGCCACAGGGCTCAGGCTCACCCCTCCACTTT. The chain recombines TRBV27 with TRBJ1-6; D perhaps matches TRBD1 (6 bases). Germline CDR1 MNHEY, CDR2 SMNVEV (reference sequence). V was trimmed by 10 bases and J by 10 bases, leaving 26 bases between them. The CDR3 has 16 amino acids.

The genes are TRBV27 and TRBJ2-7, with 7 bases fitting TRBD1. The length of the CDR3 is 13 residues. CDR1 is MNHEY and CDR2 is SMNVEV in the germline V gene (reference sequence). J was trimmed by 1 base and V by 8 bases; bases with no gene match: 5. CDR3 nucleotide sequence: TGTGCCAGCTTCTCACAGGGGTCCTACGAGCAGTACTTC. It yields the protein CASFSQGSYEQYF.

The chain combines TRBV5-1 with TRBJ2-6; 9 nucleotides agree with TRBD1. The CDR3 extends over 19 amino acids. In germline, CDR1 is SGHRS, CDR2 YFSETQ. V shed 2 bases and J 0 bases; nucleotides not matched to a gene: 9. In nucleotides, the CDR3 is TGCGCCAGCAGCTTCCTACCGGGACAGGGAAACTCTGGGGCCAACGTCCTGACTTTC. Translation: CASSFLPGQGNSGANVLTF.

The chain has TRBV11-2 and TRBJ2-4, with D tentatively TRBD1 (6 bases). The germline CDR1 and CDR2 sequences are SGHAT and FQNNGV. V shed 0 bases and J shed 9 bases, with 6 bases lying between them. CDR3 size: 12 residues. DNA for the CDR3: TGTGCCAGCAGCTTAGAAGGGGGCATTCAGTACTTC. It encodes CASSLEGGIQYF.

The gene calls are TRBV5-1 and TRBJ1-3; no clear D gene. This CDR3 contains 14 residues. Per germline, CDR1 SGHRS and CDR2 YFSETQ. Trimming pared 4 bases from V and 0 bases from J, leaving 8 bases between. The DNA for the CDR3 is TGCGCCAGCAGCGTAGTCCCCTCTGGAAACACCATATATTTT. Residues: CASSVVPSGNTIYF.

This chain links TRBV7-9 with TRBJ2-5; D remains unclear. Trimming stripped 2 bases from V and 1 base from J, with 8 bases between. Germline V gene data show CDR1 as SEHNR and CDR2 as FQNEAQ (reference sequence). This CDR3 region has 14 residues. The CDR3 DNA sequence: TGTGCCAGCAGCTTACCCACAAGCCAAGAGACCCAGTACTTC. Translated: CASSLPTSQETQYF.

The rearrangement links TRBV6-6 to TRBJ1-4; 7 bases align to TRBD1. CDR3 length: 13 amino acids. The ends lost 8 bases at V and 8 bases at J; junction bases unmatched: 8. The germline V gene has CDR1 MNHNY and CDR2 SVGAGI (reference sequence). CDR3 sequence reads: CASYRGYGEKLFF. The CDR3 bases are TGTGCCAGCTACAGGGGTTATGGCGAAAAACTGTTTTTT.

This clone was seen a handful of times. V gene TRBV2 combines with J gene TRBJ2-5; 7 nucleotides match TRBD1. Trimming removed 7 bases from V and 4 bases from J; junction bases left unmatched: 12. Germline loops: CDR1 SNHLY, CDR2 FYNNEI. This CDR3 comprises 15 residues. DNA for the CDR3: TGTGCCAGCATTTCGCAAGGGACAGCTTCAGAGACCCAGTACTTC. Protein: CASISQGTASETQYF.

The rearrangement uses TRBV18 and TRBJ1-2, with 7 positions matching TRBD1. After removal of 0 bases from V and 4 bases from J, the junction contained 5 bases not matched to a gene. CDR1 and CDR2 (germline): KGHSH, LQKENI. The CDR3 length is 15 residues. The CDR3 is CASSPPGTATYGYTF. The DNA for the CDR3 is TGTGCCAGCTCACCACCGGGGACAGCTACCTATGGCTACACCTTC.

About this clone itself: At one end the junction does not follow the germline gene, possibly because of a read error. The chain employs TRBV7-9 and TRBJ2-5; no reliable D call. This CDR3 region has 12 residues. CDR1 and CDR2 from the germline V gene are SEHNR and FQNEAQ (reference sequence). The chain's CDR3 is CSSSPEIVTQYF. CDR3 bases: TGTTCCAGCAGCCCGGAGATAGTGACCCAGTACTTC.